This T cell receptor (beta chain) was sequenced during a study of regulatory T cells in long-lasting Graves disease. Study context: Patients with new Graves' disease had used antithyroid drugs below 3 months.

Time point given: newly diagnosed GD, antithyroid drugs for less than 3 months. PBMC-extracted RNA yielded the TCR library. Sequencing libraries for TCR beta were prepared with iRepertoire HTBI primers and Arm-PCR of CDR3 regions. Each CDR3 protein gets one entry after TCRdb re-called the multiplex PCR reads with MiXCR. The sample lists about 620,000 distinct CDR3 sequences; 16% were seen once. This clonotype was picked up a small number of times. This CDR3 spans 14 amino acids. Germline V CDR1 and CDR2: SGHNT, YYREEE (reference sequence). Trimming removed 3 bases from V and 6 bases from J; junction bases left unmatched: 7. The same specimen was also included in a second study, on T cells in Graves' hyperthyroidism and ophthalmopathy. That source adds: Lactation, pregnancy, other autoimmune disease or uncontrolled infection excluded patients. Blood samples included most of the expanded thyroid clonotypes exceeding 0.001.

The sample was peripheral blood mononuclear cells (PBMCs), taken at new diagnosis, from a patient treated with antithyroid drugs. The chain is built from TRBV5-4 and TRBJ1-1; TRBD1 matches at 8 bases. The sequence was collected from a woman aged 25-40 years with Graves disease. CDR3 protein: CASSSPRTGPEAFF. The CDR3 coding sequence is TGTGCCAGCAGCTCCCCCCGGACAGGGCCTGAAGCTTTCTTT.